This is a list of T cell receptor beta chains from one sample in a study of T cell responses to AZD1222 COVID-19 vaccine. Some clones are missing from TCRdb's copy, which holds only in-frame ones; the method was immunoSEQ multiplex PCR. The sample has about 140,000 clones, 80% to 95% seen once; the top ten hold more than 0.9%. The sequenced sample was peripheral blood, obtained 28 days after the second AZD1222 dose. These receptors came from an adult who received the AZD1222 COVID-19 vaccine. Both conserved end residues are part of each CDR3. A D gene is named only where the DNA matches it firmly. Part of the rows lack a size; the others show once, few, many or a class for expanded clones.

abundance: NA; j_gene: TRBJ1-1; v_gene: TRBV19; d_gene: NA; len: 14; CDR3nt: TGTGCCAGTAGTACGAACCTTAGGGGCACTGAAGCTTTCTTT; CDR3aa: CASSTNLRGTEAFF
abundance: NA; j_gene: TRBJ2-7; v_gene: TRBV7-9; d_gene: NA; len: 14; CDR3nt: TGTGCCAGCAGCTTTAGTGCCACAACCTACGAGCAGTACTTC; CDR3aa: CASSFSATTYEQYF
abundance: NA; j_gene: TRBJ1-2; v_gene: TRBV2; d_gene: NA; len: 14; CDR3nt: TGTGCCAGCAGTGGGCTACAAACTAACTATGGCTACACCTTC; CDR3aa: CASSGLQTNYGYTF
abundance: NA; j_gene: TRBJ2-3; v_gene: TRBV9; d_gene: NA; len: 14; CDR3nt: TGTGCCAGCAGCGTAGGTTCCCTCACAGATACGCAGTATTTT; CDR3aa: CASSVGSLTDTQYF
abundance: NA; j_gene: TRBJ2-7; v_gene: TRBV7-2; d_gene: TRBD2; len: 21; CDR3nt: TGTGCCAGCAGCTTAGCCCCTCGCCCTAGCGGGAGGACGTTTAGCTCCTACGAGCAGTACTTC; CDR3aa: CASSLAPRPSGRTFSSYEQYF
abundance: NA; j_gene: TRBJ2-3; v_gene: TRBV15; d_gene: NA; len: 17; CDR3nt: TGTGCCACCAGCCGAACAGCCAGCGGGTCTAGCACAGATACGCAGTATTTT; CDR3aa: CATSRTASGSSTDTQYF
abundance: NA; j_gene: TRBJ2-3; v_gene: TRBV2; d_gene: TRBD1; len: 16; CDR3nt: TGTGCCAGCAGTGATGTAAGGCAGGGGGTCACAGATACGCAGTATTTT; CDR3aa: CASSDVRQGVTDTQYF
abundance: NA; j_gene: TRBJ2-2; v_gene: TRBV4-2; d_gene: TRBD2; len: 17; CDR3nt: TGTGCCAGCAGCCAAGATCGGGCGGGAGACGGCACCGGGGAGCTGTTTTTT; CDR3aa: CASSQDRAGDGTGELFF
abundance: NA; j_gene: TRBJ2-3; v_gene: TRBV7-9; d_gene: TRBD2; len: 14; CDR3nt: TGTGCCAGCAGCTTGGGACTAGCCACAGATACGCAGTATTTT; CDR3aa: CASSLGLATDTQYF
abundance: NA; j_gene: TRBJ2-5; v_gene: TRBV3-1/TRBV3-2; d_gene: NA; len: 12; CDR3nt: TGTGCCAGCAGCCCCGTGGGGGAGACCCAGTACTTC; CDR3aa: CASSPVGETQYF
abundance: NA; j_gene: TRBJ1-1; v_gene: TRBV27; d_gene: TRBD1; len: 13; CDR3nt: TGTGCCAGCAGTCACAGGGGAAACACTGAAGCTTTCTTT; CDR3aa: CASSHRGNTEAFF
abundance: NA; j_gene: TRBJ1-5; v_gene: TRBV5-6; d_gene: NA; len: 15; CDR3nt: TGTGCCAGCAGCTTTGGCAGGGCGGGCAATCAGCCCCAGCATTTT; CDR3aa: CASSFGRAGNQPQHF
abundance: few; j_gene: TRBJ1-4; v_gene: TRBV11-2; d_gene: NA; len: 16; CDR3nt: TGTGCCAGCAGCTTAGATTGGATAGGGACGAATGAGGAACTGTTTTTT; CDR3aa: CASSLDWIGTNEELFF
abundance: NA; j_gene: TRBJ2-7; v_gene: TRBV5-4; d_gene: NA; len: 15; CDR3nt: TGTGCCAGCACCCTCTCAGGGGCGGGACCTGTCGAGCAGTACTTC; CDR3aa: CASTLSGAGPVEQYF
abundance: NA; j_gene: TRBJ2-3; v_gene: TRBV7-8; d_gene: NA; len: 14; CDR3nt: TGTGCCAGCAGCCCCGTGGACAGCACAGATACGCAGTATTTT; CDR3aa: CASSPVDSTDTQYF
abundance: NA; j_gene: TRBJ2-3; v_gene: TRBV6-4; d_gene: NA; len: 14; CDR3nt: TGTGCCAGCAGTCCCGGGCGGGACACAGATACGCAGTATTTT; CDR3aa: CASSPGRDTDTQYF
abundance: NA; j_gene: TRBJ2-2; v_gene: TRBV7-2; d_gene: NA; len: 17; CDR3nt: TGTGCCAGCAGCCTACTATTAGGGCAGTACTACACCGGGGAGCTGTTTTTT; CDR3aa: CASSLLLGQYYTGELFF
abundance: NA; j_gene: TRBJ2-7; v_gene: TRBV6-2/TRBV6-3; d_gene: TRBD1; len: 18; CDR3nt: TGTGCCAGCAGTTATAATATCCGGGGACAGGGGACCTCCTACGAGCAGTACTTC; CDR3aa: CASSYNIRGQGTSYEQYF
abundance: NA; j_gene: TRBJ2-5; v_gene: TRBV5-1; d_gene: NA; len: 15; CDR3nt: TGCGCCAGCAGCATTACAGTACAGGGTGGCGAGACCCAGTACTTC; CDR3aa: CASSITVQGGETQYF
abundance: NA; j_gene: TRBJ2-1; v_gene: TRBV28; d_gene: NA; len: 15; CDR3nt: TGTGCCATCCGCGAACGACAGCGATCCTACAATGAGCAGTTCTTC; CDR3aa: CAIRERQRSYNEQFF
abundance: NA; j_gene: TRBJ2-7; v_gene: TRBV7-9; d_gene: NA; len: 15; CDR3nt: TGTGCCAGCAGCCTACAGGGCCACAGCTCCTACGAGCAGTACTTC; CDR3aa: CASSLQGHSSYEQYF
abundance: once; j_gene: TRBJ1-2; v_gene: TRBV27; d_gene: NA; len: 13; CDR3nt: TGTGCCAGCAGTTTAGACCGGCGCTATGGCTACACCTTC; CDR3aa: CASSLDRRYGYTF
abundance: NA; j_gene: TRBJ1-5; v_gene: TRBV7-9; d_gene: TRBD1; len: 15; CDR3nt: TGTGCCAGCAGCGCTTATGGGACAGAGAATCAGCCCCAGCATTTT; CDR3aa: CASSAYGTENQPQHF
abundance: NA; j_gene: TRBJ2-7; v_gene: TRBV7-9; d_gene: TRBD1; len: 14; CDR3nt: TGTGCCAGCACCCTTCTGGACAGGGGGAACGAGCAGTACTTC; CDR3aa: CASTLLDRGNEQYF
abundance: NA; j_gene: TRBJ2-2; v_gene: TRBV6-5; d_gene: TRBD1; len: 15; CDR3nt: TGTGCCAGCAGTTACGTGACAGGGGACCCCGGGGAGCTGTTTTTT; CDR3aa: CASSYVTGDPGELFF
abundance: once; j_gene: TRBJ2-3; v_gene: TRBV5-6; d_gene: TRBD2; len: 18; CDR3nt: TGTGCCAGCAGCTCGGCCGGGACTAGCGGGATTAGCACAGATACGCAGTATTTT; CDR3aa: CASSSAGTSGISTDTQYF
abundance: NA; j_gene: TRBJ1-6; v_gene: TRBV5-5; d_gene: NA; len: 14; CDR3nt: TGTGCCAGCAGCTTGGTTACAGTCGGTTCACCCCTCCACTTT; CDR3aa: CASSLVTVGSPLHF
abundance: NA; j_gene: TRBJ2-2; v_gene: TRBV2; d_gene: NA; len: 16; CDR3nt: TGTGCCAGCATAATTGATTCAGCCGCGAACACCGGGGAGCTGTTTTTT; CDR3aa: CASIIDSAANTGELFF
abundance: NA; j_gene: TRBJ1-1; v_gene: TRBV3-1/TRBV3-2; d_gene: TRBD1; len: 14; CDR3nt: TGTGCCAGCAGCCTCCCCGACAGGGGCACTGAAGCTTTCTTT; CDR3aa: CASSLPDRGTEAFF
abundance: few; j_gene: TRBJ1-2; v_gene: TRBV5-4; d_gene: NA; len: 12; CDR3nt: TGTGCCAGCAGCTTTCGGACTTCTGGCTACACCTTC; CDR3aa: CASSFRTSGYTF
abundance: NA; j_gene: TRBJ2-7; v_gene: TRBV29-1; d_gene: NA; len: 13; CDR3nt: TGCAGCGTTGATTCCGGGAACACCTACGAGCAGTACTTC; CDR3aa: CSVDSGNTYEQYF
abundance: NA; j_gene: TRBJ1-6; v_gene: TRBV7-9; d_gene: NA; len: 12; CDR3nt: TGTGCCAGCAGCTTATCCTATTCACCCCTCCACTTT; CDR3aa: CASSLSYSPLHF
abundance: NA; j_gene: TRBJ2-3; v_gene: TRBV9; d_gene: TRBD2; len: 16; CDR3nt: TGTGCCAGCAGCGTAGTAGCGGGGGGAAGCACAGATACGCAGTATTTT; CDR3aa: CASSVVAGGSTDTQYF
abundance: NA; j_gene: TRBJ2-7; v_gene: TRBV27; d_gene: TRBD1; len: 13; CDR3nt: TGTGCCAGCAGTCGGACAGGGCACTACGAGCAGTACTTC; CDR3aa: CASSRTGHYEQYF
abundance: NA; j_gene: TRBJ2-1; v_gene: TRBV7-9; d_gene: TRBD2; len: 16; CDR3nt: TGTGCCAGCAGCCCAATTAACGTAGCGGGAGTCAATGAGCAGTTCTTC; CDR3aa: CASSPINVAGVNEQFF
abundance: NA; j_gene: TRBJ2-5; v_gene: TRBV4-2; d_gene: NA; len: 14; CDR3nt: TGTGCCAGCAGCAGCCAAGACAGGTCCGAGACCCAGTACTTC; CDR3aa: CASSSQDRSETQYF
abundance: NA; j_gene: TRBJ2-7; v_gene: TRBV27; d_gene: NA; len: 14; CDR3nt: TGTGCCAGCAGTTTAGCGGGACGATCCTACGAGCAGTACTTC; CDR3aa: CASSLAGRSYEQYF
abundance: NA; j_gene: TRBJ1-5; v_gene: TRBV19; d_gene: TRBD1; len: 16; CDR3nt: TGTGCCAGTAGTTTCATCCTGACAGGGGGGCAACAGCCCCAGCATTTT; CDR3aa: CASSFILTGGQQPQHF
abundance: NA; j_gene: TRBJ1-2; v_gene: TRBV19; d_gene: NA; len: 13; CDR3nt: TGTGCCAGTAGTCTCCAGGTAGGGGATGGCTACACCTTC; CDR3aa: CASSLQVGDGYTF
abundance: once; j_gene: TRBJ2-7; v_gene: TRBV7-6; d_gene: NA; len: 11; CDR3nt: TGTGCCAGCAGCTTCCGAGGCGAGCAGTACTTC; CDR3aa: CASSFRGEQYF
abundance: NA; j_gene: TRBJ2-6; v_gene: TRBV6-5; d_gene: NA; len: 15; CDR3nt: TGTGCCAGCACCCAGCTGAGCTCTGGGGCCAACGTCCTGACTTTC; CDR3aa: CASTQLSSGANVLTF
abundance: NA; j_gene: TRBJ1-3; v_gene: TRBV7-2; d_gene: NA; len: 17; CDR3nt: TGTGCCAGCAGCTTACAGTCAGCAGGATCCTCTGGAAACACCATATATTTT; CDR3aa: CASSLQSAGSSGNTIYF
abundance: few; j_gene: TRBJ2-4; v_gene: TRBV5-1; d_gene: TRBD1; len: 16; CDR3nt: TGCGCCAGCAGCTTCGGGACAGACGAATATTATGGCATTCAGTACTTC; CDR3aa: CASSFGTDEYYGIQYF
abundance: NA; j_gene: TRBJ2-7; v_gene: TRBV7-2; d_gene: TRBD1; len: 14; CDR3nt: TGTGCCAGCAGCCCAACCGGGACAGGGACTAAGCAGTACTTC; CDR3aa: CASSPTGTGTKQYF
abundance: few; j_gene: TRBJ1-4; v_gene: TRBV7-9; d_gene: NA; len: 14; CDR3nt: TGTGCCAGCAGCGAGGGGTTGAGGAGTGAAAAACTGTTTTTT; CDR3aa: CASSEGLRSEKLFF
abundance: NA; j_gene: TRBJ1-2; v_gene: TRBV11-2; d_gene: TRBD1; len: 13; CDR3nt: TGTGCCAGCAGCCGAGACAGGGTTGGCGGCTACACCTTC; CDR3aa: CASSRDRVGGYTF
abundance: once; j_gene: TRBJ1-1; v_gene: TRBV4-3; d_gene: NA; len: 15; CDR3nt: TGCGCCAGCAGCCAAGGGGGGGGCATGAACACTGAAGCTTTCTTT; CDR3aa: CASSQGGGMNTEAFF
abundance: few; j_gene: TRBJ2-7; v_gene: TRBV3-1/TRBV3-2; d_gene: TRBD1; len: 17; CDR3nt: TGTGCCAGCAGCCAAGATCCCCCAGACAGGGAGATTGACGAGCAGTACTTC; CDR3aa: CASSQDPPDREIDEQYF
abundance: NA; j_gene: TRBJ2-7; v_gene: TRBV4-2; d_gene: NA; len: 15; CDR3nt: TGTGCCAGCAGCCAAGCCCCGACTAGTCCGTACGAGCAGTACTTC; CDR3aa: CASSQAPTSPYEQYF
abundance: once; j_gene: TRBJ2-3; v_gene: TRBV11-2; d_gene: TRBD2; len: 15; CDR3nt: TGTGCCAGCAGCCCGATACTAGCGGGAGGTGATACGCAGTATTTT; CDR3aa: CASSPILAGGDTQYF
abundance: NA; j_gene: TRBJ2-5; v_gene: TRBV5-4; d_gene: TRBD2; len: 16; CDR3nt: TGTGCCAGCAGCTTAGGTGGCGGGGGGTCGGGAGAGACCCAGTACTTC; CDR3aa: CASSLGGGGSGETQYF
abundance: NA; j_gene: TRBJ2-3; v_gene: TRBV7-8; d_gene: NA; len: 15; CDR3nt: TGTGCCAGCAGCTTAAGGGGGATCCGCACAGATACGCAGTATTTT; CDR3aa: CASSLRGIRTDTQYF
abundance: NA; j_gene: TRBJ2-7; v_gene: TRBV12-5; d_gene: TRBD1; len: 14; CDR3nt: TGTGCTAGTGCCCCCGGGACAGGGGGTTTCGAGCAGTACTTC; CDR3aa: CASAPGTGGFEQYF
abundance: large; j_gene: TRBJ1-5; v_gene: TRBV27; d_gene: NA; len: 13; CDR3nt: TGTGCCAGCAGTTTATCCGGTCAGACGCCCCAGCATTTT; CDR3aa: CASSLSGQTPQHF
abundance: NA; j_gene: TRBJ2-7; v_gene: TRBV28; d_gene: NA; len: 14; CDR3nt: TGTGCCAGCACCATTACGAGGGGCTCCTACGAGCAGTACTTC; CDR3aa: CASTITRGSYEQYF